Presented here are 10 T cell receptor beta chains from one specimen sequenced in a study of T cells in Graves' hyperthyroidism and ophthalmopathy. TCR beta CDR3 regions were amplified from RNA. First-round RT-PCR targeting the TCR CDR3 was performed with the HTBI primer set. Each CDR3 protein gets one entry after TCRdb re-called the multiplex PCR reads with MiXCR. The table shows hundreds of thousands of distinct CDR3 sequences, with around 24% occurring only once. Sequences were obtained from blood. Receptors originate from a woman aged 40 to 50 with Graves' ophthalmopathy.

This clonotype was observed at least ten times. One junction end disagrees with the germline gene, perhaps due to a read error. The chain couples TRBV7-9 to TRBJ2-7; D perhaps matches TRBD2 (6 bases). The CDR3 has 15 amino acids. The germline CDR1 and CDR2 sequences are SEHNR and FQNEAQ (reference sequence). In nucleotides, the CDR3 is TGTGCCAGCGGCTTAGCGGTCGGGAGCTCCTACGAGCAGTACTTC. This codes for CASGLAVGSSYEQYF.

The sample holds many counts of this clonotype. The V gene is TRBV7-9, the J gene TRBJ2-7; 7 bases line up with TRBD1. V dropped 6 bases and J dropped 5; count of bases not matched to a gene: 10. The CDR3 covers 14 residues. The germline gives CDR1 SEHNR, CDR2 FQNEAQ (reference sequence). The CDR3 sequence is CASSPNPGQHEQYF. CDR3 bases: TGTGCCAGCAGTCCTAATCCGGGACAGCACGAGCAGTACTTC.

The chain employs TRBV28 and TRBJ2-7; D assignment may be TRBD1 or TRBD2 (5 bases each). Germline CDR1 reads MDHEN; CDR2 reads SYDVKM. V was trimmed by 6 bases and J by 0 bases, leaving 15 bases between them. The CDR3 extends over 15 amino acids. Here the CDR3 DNA reads TGTGCCAGCAGCAGGCACCGGGACGGCTCCTACGAGCAGTACTTC. This encodes CASSRHRDGSYEQYF.

This clonotype was seen repeatedly, ten times or more. The rearrangement links TRBV4-1 to TRBJ1-1; D gene uncertain. Germline V lookup: CDR1 MGHRA, CDR2 YSYEKL. There are 14 residues in the CDR3. The ends were cut back, 1 base at V and 1 base at J, with 7 bases in the middle. For the CDR3, the DNA is TGCGCCAGCAGCCAAGGAGCCGCGAACACTGAAGCTTTCTTT. Residues: CASSQGAANTEAFF.

This clonotype was recorded at least ten times. The chain links TRBV4-1 to TRBJ1-2; tentative D call: TRBD1 (5 bases). Trimming pared 0 bases from V and 2 bases from J, leaving 7 bases between. The length of the CDR3 is 14 residues. CDR1 is MGHRA, CDR2 YSYEKL, per germline. CDR3 in amino acids: CASSQDGGNYGYTF. CDR3 nucleotides: TGCGCCAGCAGCCAAGACGGGGGGAACTATGGCTACACCTTC.

This clonotype was seen many times. The V gene is TRBV28, the J gene TRBJ2-5; no clear D. The CDR3 totals 14 residues. V dropped 6 bases and J dropped 1 base, with 12 bases sitting between them. Looked up from germline, CDR1 is MDHEN and CDR2 is SYDVKM. CDR3 in amino acids: CASSPGGTQETQYF. CDR3 DNA sequence: TGTGCCAGCAGCCCCGGCGGAACCCAAGAGACCCAGTACTTC.

Worth noting for this clonotype: A much larger clone differs from this one at a single base, so this may be a read error. The gene calls are TRBV2 and TRBJ1-3; D gene uncertain. V lost 4 bases and J lost 0, with 7 bases in between. The germline CDR1 and CDR2 sequences are SNHLY and FYNNEI. This CDR3 comprises 14 residues. The CDR3 is CASSGRLSGNTIYF. The CDR3 nucleotides read TGTGCCAGCAGTGGCCGACTCTCTGGAAACACCATATATTTT.

The table lists this clonotype with many counts. The chain links TRBV13 to TRBJ1-1; TRBD1 is a possible D gene (5 bases). This CDR3 comprises 14 residues. Germline CDR1 PRHDT, CDR2 FYEKMQ (reference sequence). V lost 4 bases, J lost 5 bases, and 14 bases lay in between. The CDR3 sequence: CASSSGGTGTEAFF. The CDR3 DNA follows: TGTGCCAGCAGCTCCGGGGGGACGGGGACTGAAGCTTTCTTT.

There are many counts of this clonotype. V gene TRBV2 combines with J gene TRBJ2-2; D gene ambiguous. Germline V gene data show CDR1 as SNHLY and CDR2 as FYNNEI. The germline V and J ends were trimmed by 9 bases and 4 bases, with 9 bases remaining between them. The CDR3 spans 12 residues. The CDR3 DNA reads TGTGCCAGTGGTCTAATCACCGGGGAGCTGTTTTTT. It encodes CASGLITGELFF.

In this sample, this clonotype turned up many times. The genes are TRBV19 and TRBJ1-2, with D possibly TRBD1 on 5 matching bases. V was cut by 5 bases and J by 8 bases, with 15 bases left in between. CDR3 size: 13 residues. Germline V gene data show CDR1 as LNHDA and CDR2 as SQIVND (reference sequence). The chain's CDR3 is CASSPSWGEGYTF. The DNA of the CDR3 is TGTGCCAGTAGTCCATCCTGGGGCGAAGGCTACACCTTC. Full variable domain (outside the CDR3, taken from reference TRBV19 and TRBJ1-2): DGGITQSPKYLFRKEGQNVTLSCEQNLNHDAMYWYRQDPGQGLRLIYYSQIVNDFQKGDIAEGYSVSREKKESFPLTVTSAQKNPTAFYLCASSPSWGEGYTFGSGTRLTVV.